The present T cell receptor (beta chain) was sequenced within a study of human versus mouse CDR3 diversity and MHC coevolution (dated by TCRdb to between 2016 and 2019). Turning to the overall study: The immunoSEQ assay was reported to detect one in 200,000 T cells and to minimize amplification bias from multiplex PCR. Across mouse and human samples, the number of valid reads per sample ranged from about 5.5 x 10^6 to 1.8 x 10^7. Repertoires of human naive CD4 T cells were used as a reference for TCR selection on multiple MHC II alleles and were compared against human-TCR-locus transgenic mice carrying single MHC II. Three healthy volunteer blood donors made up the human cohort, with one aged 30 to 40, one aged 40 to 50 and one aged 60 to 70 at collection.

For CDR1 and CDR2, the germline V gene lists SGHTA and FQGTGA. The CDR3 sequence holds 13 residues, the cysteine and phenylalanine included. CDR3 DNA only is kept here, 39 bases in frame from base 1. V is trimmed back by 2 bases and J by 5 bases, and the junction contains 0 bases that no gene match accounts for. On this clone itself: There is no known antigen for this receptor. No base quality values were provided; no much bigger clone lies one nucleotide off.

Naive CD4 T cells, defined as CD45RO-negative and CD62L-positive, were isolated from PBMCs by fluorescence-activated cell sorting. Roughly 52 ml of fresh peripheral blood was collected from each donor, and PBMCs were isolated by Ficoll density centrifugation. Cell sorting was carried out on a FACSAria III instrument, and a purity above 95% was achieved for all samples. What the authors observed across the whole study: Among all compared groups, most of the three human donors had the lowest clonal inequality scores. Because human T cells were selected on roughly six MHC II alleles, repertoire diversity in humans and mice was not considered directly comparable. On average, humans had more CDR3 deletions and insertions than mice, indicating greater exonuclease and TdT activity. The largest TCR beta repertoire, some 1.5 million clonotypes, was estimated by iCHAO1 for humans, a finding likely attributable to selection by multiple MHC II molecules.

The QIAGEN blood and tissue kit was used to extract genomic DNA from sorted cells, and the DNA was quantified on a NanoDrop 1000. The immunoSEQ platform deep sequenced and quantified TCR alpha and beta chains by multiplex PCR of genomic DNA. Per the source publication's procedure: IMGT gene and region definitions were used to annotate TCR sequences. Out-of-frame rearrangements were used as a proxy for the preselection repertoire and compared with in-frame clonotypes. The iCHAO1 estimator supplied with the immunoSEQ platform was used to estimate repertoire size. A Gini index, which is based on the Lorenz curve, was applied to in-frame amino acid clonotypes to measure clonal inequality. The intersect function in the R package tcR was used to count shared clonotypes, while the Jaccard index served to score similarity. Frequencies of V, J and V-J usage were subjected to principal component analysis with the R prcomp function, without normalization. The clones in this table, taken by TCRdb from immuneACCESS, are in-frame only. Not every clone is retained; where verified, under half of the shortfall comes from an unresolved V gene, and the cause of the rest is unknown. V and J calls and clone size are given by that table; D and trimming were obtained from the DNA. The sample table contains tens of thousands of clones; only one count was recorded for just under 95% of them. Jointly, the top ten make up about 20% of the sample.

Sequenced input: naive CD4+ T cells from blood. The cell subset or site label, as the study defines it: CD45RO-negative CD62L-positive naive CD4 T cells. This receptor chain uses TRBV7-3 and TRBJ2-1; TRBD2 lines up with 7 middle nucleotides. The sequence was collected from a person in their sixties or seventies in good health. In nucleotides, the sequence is TGTGCCAGCAGCTTAGGGACTAACAATGAGCAGTTCTTC. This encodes CASSLGTNNEQFF.